This entry is about one T cell receptor (beta chain). Generated by immunoSEQ multiplex PCR, the TCRdb table keeps only in-frame clones and is missing some. The sample has about 350,000 clones; 75% to 90% are singletons. Treatment reported: some 20 received Ad26.COV2.S at low or high dose, single or two shots; five or six received placebo; per-sample allocation not given. Sampling took place 63 days after the first vaccine or placebo injection. The sample is drawn from a study of Ad26.COV2.S vaccination and SARS-CoV-2 variants. V shed 4 bases, J shed 4 bases, and the junction held 5 bases outside the gene matches. The germline V gene encodes CDR1 KGHDR and CDR2 SFDVKD. There are 16 residues in the CDR3.

This TCR was recovered from a person between 18 and 65 years old who received the Ad26.COV2.S COVID-19 vaccine or a placebo. This chain joins TRBV24-1 and TRBJ2-1; 11 bases line up with TRBD1. The sample in question was peripheral blood, obtained in a trial of Ad26.COV2.S vaccine versus placebo. Here the CDR3 DNA reads TGTGCCACCAGTGAACGCGGGACAGGGGGATACAATGAGCAGTTCTTC. Its protein product is CATSERGTGGYNEQFF.